A single sample gave rise to the 6 T cell receptor beta chains below, sequenced in a study of T cell repertoires in cytomegalovirus infection. TCRdb re-derived calls from the reads in MiXCR, one entry per CDR3 protein. Of a few hundred thousand distinct CDR3 sequences listed, about 26% are singletons. The sequencing sample was made of PBMCs. These receptors were collected from a human donor in good health (CMV status not recorded). Some clones in this sample may be carry-over from other donors' samples.

This clonotype showed up just a few times. DNA for the CDR3: TGTGCCAGCAGTACCTCGGGACAGGGGATCTACGAGCAGTACTTC. Amino acid sequence: CASSTSGQGIYEQYF. J is TRBJ2-7 and V is TRBV28; 10 nucleotides match TRBD1. V shed 5 bases, J shed 3 bases, and the junction held 7 bases outside the gene matches. Per germline, CDR1 MDHEN and CDR2 SYDVKM. This CDR3 contains 15 residues.

This sequence joins TRBV6-2 or TRBV6-3 and TRBJ2-3; TRBD2 matches 9 bases. This CDR3 is built from 18 residues. Germline V gene lookup returns CDR1 MNHEY and CDR2 SVGEGT. V lost 2 bases and J lost 6; bases outside the gene matches: 15. CDR3 in DNA: TGTGCCAGCAGTTACGGGCGGGAGGGCCAATTTTGGTCCGATACGCAGTATTTT. Protein: CASSYGREGQFWSDTQYF.

The DNA for the CDR3 is TGTGCCAGCAGCCAAATCGTCCGGGAACCTGAGCAGTTCTTC. Amino acid sequence: CASSQIVREPEQFF. The chain employs TRBV3-1 and TRBJ2-1; D might be TRBD2 (5 bases). The CDR3 runs 14 residues. Germline V gene sequence: CDR1 LGHDT, CDR2 YNNKEL (reference sequence). Between the trimmed V and J ends, which lost 2 bases and 9 bases, there was a span of 14 bases.

The chain has TRBV2 and TRBJ1-2, with D maybe TRBD1 (6 bases). CDR1 is SNHLY and CDR2 is FYNNEI in the germline V gene. V was shortened by 1 base and J by 8 bases, with 14 bases between the two germline ends. This CDR3 spans 14 amino acids. The CDR3 loop is CASSEEDRRYGYTF. In DNA form, the CDR3 reads TGTGCCAGCAGTGAAGAGGACAGAAGATACGGCTACACCTTC.

The rearrangement uses TRBV20-1 and TRBJ1-1; 7 bases are a match to TRBD1. With 4 bases clipped from V and 3 bases from J, the junction kept 5 bases outside the gene matches. This CDR3 comprises 13 residues. Germline assignment: CDR1 DFQATT and CDR2 SNEGSKA (reference sequence). The CDR3 bases are TGCAGTGCTACCCCCACAGGGGACACTGAAGCTTTCTTT. Translation gives CSATPTGDTEAFF.

In its sample, this clonotype was seen a few times. The chain recombines TRBV7-2 with TRBJ2-1; 7 bases are a match to TRBD2. V lost 3 bases and J lost 10; bases outside the gene matches: 6. Per germline, CDR1 SGHTA and CDR2 FQGNSA. The CDR3 sequence is 13 residues long. The CDR3 reads CASSFWEGREQFF. For the CDR3, the DNA is TGTGCCAGCAGCTTCTGGGAGGGCAGAGAGCAGTTCTTC.